This T cell receptor (beta chain) was sequenced for a study of T cell repertoires in cytomegalovirus infection. Study details: HLA-C-restricted CMV epitopes, recently identified, and well-studied HLA-B-restricted ones were used by the study. Both CMV infection and a matching HLA type were indicated by public TCR beta signatures. Notes on the study in general: Adding up the frequency of public TCR beta families identified people who carried CMV plus the relevant HLA. HLA-C-restricted, CMV-specific TCR beta clonotypes were dominant ex vivo.

A single record per CDR3 protein comes from TCRdb applying MiXCR to the reads. Of fewer than 1,000,000 distinct CDR3 sequences listed, around 31% were seen once; the top ten hold around 15%. As regards this clonotype: Its specificity is unknown.

Germline CDR1 SGHDN, CDR2 FVKESK. CDR3 size: 13 residues. The ends were cut back, 0 bases at V and 10 bases at J, with 12 bases in the middle. The sample in question was cultured CD8+ T cells from PBMCs, obtained from culture after CMV antigen stimulation. This chain uses TRBV14 with TRBJ1-1; D call uncertain. The sequence derives from a human donor in good health (CMV status not recorded). Some clones in this sample may be carry-over from other donors' samples. CDR3 in amino acids: CASSQEYGVGAFF. The CDR3 DNA sequence: TGTGCCAGCAGCCAAGAGTATGGGGTGGGAGCTTTCTTT. The full variable domain, with the rest looked up from reference TRBV14 and TRBJ1-1, is EAGVTQFPSHSVIEKGQTVTLRCDPISGHDNLYWYRRVMGKEIKFLLHFVKESKQDESGMPNNRFLAERTGGTYSTLKVQPAELEDSGVYFCASSQEYGVGAFFGQGTRLTVV.